This TCR beta chain was obtained from a study of blood T cells in healthy people across ages. This clonotype was observed a few times. Germline V CDR1 and CDR2: SGHTA, FQGNSA. This CDR3 has 14 amino acids. V shed 3 bases and J shed 5 bases, with 13 bases lying between them. A second roughly 6 to 12 cycle PCR used barcoded and J-beta primers. A single record per CDR3 protein comes from TCRdb applying MiXCR to the 5' RACE reads. Here the sample spans 1.2 million to 1.5 million distinct CDR3 sequences, around 42% being singletons. The receptor comes from a woman under 30 in good health. The chain carries TRBV7-2 and TRBJ2-5; D is tentatively TRBD1 or TRBD2 (6 bases each). The specimen was blood. The CDR3 bases are TGTGCCAGCAGCTTCGTACAGGGAGGCGAGACCCAGTACTTC. It specifies CASSFVQGGETQYF.